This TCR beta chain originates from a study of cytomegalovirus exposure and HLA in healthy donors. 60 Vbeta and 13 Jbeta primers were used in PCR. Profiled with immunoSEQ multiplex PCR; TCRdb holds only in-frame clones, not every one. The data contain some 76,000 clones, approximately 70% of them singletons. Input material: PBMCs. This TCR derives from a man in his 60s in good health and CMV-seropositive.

DNA of the CDR3: TGTGCCAGCAGCAGACGGACAGGGGGGGATCAGCCCCAGCATTTT. Amino acids: CASSRRTGGDQPQHF. The V and J genes are TRBV7-8 and TRBJ1-5; 10 bases match TRBD1. The germline V gene has CDR1 SGHVS and CDR2 FQNEAQ. V shed 5 bases and J 5 bases; nucleotides not matched to a gene: 6. This CDR3 is 15 amino acids long.